Following are 16 T cell receptor beta chains from one sample sequenced in a study of cytomegalovirus exposure and HLA in healthy donors. The PCR used 60 Vbeta and 13 Jbeta primers. TCRdb keeps only in-frame clones here, not all; method: immunoSEQ multiplex PCR. The sample's table shows some 180,000 clones. The sequenced sample was PBMCs. These receptors were taken from a man in his thirties or forties in good health and CMV-seronegative.

V gene TRBV19 combines with J gene TRBJ1-3, with D hard to call. This CDR3 is 12 amino acids long. V shed 7 bases and J shed 8 bases, with 12 bases lying between them. Germline CDR1 and CDR2: LNHDA and SQIVND (reference sequence). CDR3 protein: CASTAQKDTIYF. The CDR3 nucleotides are TGTGCCAGTACCGCACAGAAAGACACCATATATTTT.

V is TRBV6-5 and J is TRBJ1-3; D might be TRBD1 (5 bases). The CDR3 runs 14 residues. The V gene lost 7 bases and the J gene lost 5 bases, with 15 bases spanning the gap. CDR1 and CDR2 from the germline V gene are MNHEY and SVGAGI. This CDR3 is CASTKGQGRNTIYF. For the CDR3, the DNA is TGTGCCAGCACCAAGGGGCAGGGCAGAAACACCATATATTTT.

The genes are TRBV19 and TRBJ2-7; 8 bases fit TRBD2. Germline values: CDR1 LNHDA, CDR2 SQIVND (reference sequence). CDR3 length: 16 residues. Trimming cost V 5 bases and J 4 bases; bases outside gene matches: 13. The CDR3 DNA is TGTGCCAGTAGTCCCGTTGTGACGGGAGGGCCGTACGAGCAGTACTTC. Encoded protein: CASSPVVTGGPYEQYF.

The chain couples TRBV7-3 to TRBJ2-7; 8 bases agree with TRBD2. Trimming took 2 bases from V and 7 from J; bases not matched to a gene: 4. Per germline, CDR1 SGHTA and CDR2 FQGTGA. The length of the CDR3 is 13 residues. The CDR3 loop reads CASSLLIAGEQYF. The CDR3 region has the DNA TGTGCCAGCAGCTTATTGATAGCGGGAGAGCAGTACTTC.

Notes on this clone: An end of the junction does not agree with germline; a read error may underlie this. The V and J genes are TRBV10-1 and TRBJ1-1; TRBD1 is a possible D gene (6 bases). The CDR3 length is 14 residues. Germline CDR1 WNHNN, CDR2 SYGVQD (reference sequence). The CDR3 region is CASNEGGRNTEAFF. Here the CDR3 DNA reads TGCGCCAGCAATGAGGGGGGCCGGAACACTGAAGCTTTCTTT.

The rearrangement links TRBV5-1 to TRBJ2-7; TRBD2 is a possible D gene (5 bases). V shed 0 bases and J shed 5 bases, with 24 bases lying between them. The CDR3 loop spans 18 amino acids. Germline loops: CDR1 SGHRS, CDR2 YFSETQ. The CDR3 DNA reads as TGCGCCAGCAGCTTGGGGTATTATCGCACCGGCGTCGGGGACGAGCAGTACTTC. Translating it yields CASSLGYYRTGVGDEQYF.

The V gene is TRBV29-1, the J gene TRBJ1-4; 7 nucleotides line up with TRBD1. J was trimmed by 5 bases and V by 6 bases; bases with no gene match: 9. Looked up from germline, CDR1 is SQVTM and CDR2 is ANQGSEA. This CDR3 has 14 amino acids. Here the CDR3 reads CSVTTGTANEKLFF. The DNA of the CDR3 is TGCAGCGTCACCACCGGGACAGCAAATGAAAAACTGTTTTTT.

The rearrangement links TRBV5-1 to TRBJ1-1; D unclear. The CDR3 loop spans 14 amino acids. From germline, CDR1 is SGHRS and CDR2 YFSETQ. Deletions cut 4 bases from V and 1 base from J, with 11 bases between. The CDR3 reads CASSRDRGNTEAFF. CDR3 DNA: TGCGCCAGCAGCCGTGACCGAGGGAACACTGAAGCTTTCTTT.

The chain combines TRBV4-1 with TRBJ2-5; 9 bases match TRBD2. The germline gives CDR1 MGHRA, CDR2 YSYEKL. The CDR3 totals 15 residues. The J segment lost 11 bases and the V segment lost 1 base, leaving 11 bases of the junction unmatched. DNA of the CDR3: TGCGCCAGCAGCCAAGCAGAGACTAGCGGTTTTGAGCAGTACTTC. Protein sequence: CASSQAETSGFEQYF.

CDR3 DNA: TGTGCCAGCAGTTTGGTTCAGGACTCCTACGAGCAGTACTTC. The encoded protein is CASSLVQDSYEQYF. The V gene is TRBV27, the J gene TRBJ2-5; D is unclear. The end of the DNA is better explained by TRBJ2-7, so the J call may be wrong. The CDR3 runs 14 residues. The germline gives CDR1 MNHEY, CDR2 SMNVEV (reference sequence).

The rearrangement joins TRBV5-3 to TRBJ1-4; D is undetermined. TRBV5-3 is labeled an ORF, and its function is uncertain. Deletions cut 7 bases from V and 7 bases from J, with 17 bases between. This CDR3 comprises 14 residues. For the CDR3, the DNA is TGTGCCAGACCACACTCCGGGGTCGGTGAAAAACTGTTTTTT. The encoded protein is CARPHSGVGEKLFF.

This rearrangement joins TRBV10-2 to TRBJ2-3; D ambiguous. Germline-derived CDR1 and CDR2 are WSHSY and SAAADI. V shed 6 bases and J shed 5 bases, with 9 bases lying between them. CDR3 length: 12 residues. For the CDR3, the DNA is TGCGCCAGCAGGCCCCCGGGAGATACGCAGTATTTT. Translated: CASRPPGDTQYF.

The CDR3: CASSNGQEPQPQHF. The CDR3 nucleotides are TGTGCCAGCAGTAATGGACAAGAACCCCAGCCCCAGCATTTT. V usage is TRBV6-6 and J usage is TRBJ1-5, with D possibly TRBD1 on 5 matching bases. Trimming took 5 bases from V and 7 from J, leaving 15 bases between them. This CDR3 is built from 14 residues. Germline V gene sequence: CDR1 MNHNY, CDR2 SVGAGI (reference sequence).

The CDR3 DNA sequence: TGTGCCAGCAGTTACGGACAGACCCTAATCAATGGGGAGCTGTTTTTT. This encodes CASSYGQTLINGELFF. The chain has TRBV6-5 and TRBJ2-2, with D perhaps matching TRBD1 (6 bases). V shed 2 bases and J shed 8 bases, with 18 bases lying between them. From germline, CDR1 is MNHEY and CDR2 SVGAGI. CDR3 length equals 16 residues.

The J gene is TRBJ2-5, the V gene TRBV9; D perhaps matches TRBD2 (6 bases). The CDR3 extends over 15 amino acids. The V gene lost 4 bases and the J gene lost 2 bases, with 15 bases spanning the gap. CDR1 is SGDLS, CDR2 YYNGEE, per germline. The CDR3 coding sequence is TGTGCCAGCAGCCTTCATGTTAGCGGTCAAGAGACCCAGTACTTC. Translation: CASSLHVSGQETQYF. Variable domain in full (rest from reference TRBV9 and TRBJ2-5): DSGVTQTPKHLITATGQRVTLRCSPRSGDLSVYWYQQSLDQGLQFLIQYYNGEERAKGNILERFSAQQFPDLHSELNLSSLELGDSALYFCASSLHVSGQETQYFGPGTRLLVL.

The chain joins TRBV5-6 to TRBJ2-7, with 9 bases lining up with TRBD1. This CDR3 has 15 residues. Germline V gene lookup returns CDR1 SGHDT and CDR2 YYEEEE. The V gene end was trimmed by 2 bases and the J gene end by 3 bases; junction bases not matched to a gene: 6. The CDR3 spells CASSLQGARVYEQYF. CDR3 DNA sequence: TGTGCCAGCAGCTTACAGGGGGCACGGGTCTACGAGCAGTACTTC.